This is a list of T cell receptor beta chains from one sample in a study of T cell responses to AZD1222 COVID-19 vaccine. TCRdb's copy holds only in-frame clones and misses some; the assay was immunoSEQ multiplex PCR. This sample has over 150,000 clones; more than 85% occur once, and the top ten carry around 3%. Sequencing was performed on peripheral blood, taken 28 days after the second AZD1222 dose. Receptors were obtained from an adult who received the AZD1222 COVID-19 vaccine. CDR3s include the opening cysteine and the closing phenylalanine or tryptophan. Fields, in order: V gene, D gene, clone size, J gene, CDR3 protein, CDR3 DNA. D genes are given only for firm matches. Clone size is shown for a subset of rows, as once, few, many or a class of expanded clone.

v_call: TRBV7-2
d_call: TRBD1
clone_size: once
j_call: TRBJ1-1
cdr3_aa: CASSLGQGTEAFF
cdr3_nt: TGTGCCAGCAGCTTGGGACAGGGAACTGAAGCTTTCTTT

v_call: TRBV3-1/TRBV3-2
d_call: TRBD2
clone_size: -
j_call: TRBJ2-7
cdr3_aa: CASSGGLAGWYEQYF
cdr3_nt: TGTGCCAGCAGCGGGGGACTAGCGGGCTGGTACGAGCAGTACTTC

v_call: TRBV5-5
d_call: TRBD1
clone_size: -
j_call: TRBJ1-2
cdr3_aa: CASSLSGGSYGHTF
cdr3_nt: TGTGCCAGCAGCTTGTCAGGGGGTTCGTACGGCCACACCTTC

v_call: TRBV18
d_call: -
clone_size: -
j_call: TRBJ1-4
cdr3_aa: CASSPGLENEKLFF
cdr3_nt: TGTGCCAGCTCACCCGGACTGGAGAATGAAAAACTGTTTTTT

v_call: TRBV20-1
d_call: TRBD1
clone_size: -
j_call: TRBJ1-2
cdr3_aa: CSGTGVGGYTF
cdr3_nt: TGCAGTGGTACAGGGGTAGGTGGCTACACCTTC

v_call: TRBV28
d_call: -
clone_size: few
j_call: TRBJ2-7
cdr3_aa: CASSGGLNIEQYF
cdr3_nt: TGTGCCAGCAGCGGCGGTTTGAACATCGAGCAGTACTTC

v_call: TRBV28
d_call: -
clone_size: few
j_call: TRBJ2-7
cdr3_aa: CASSLLRRDRTYEQYF
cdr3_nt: TGTGCCAGCAGTTTATTGAGACGGGACCGAACCTACGAGCAGTACTTC

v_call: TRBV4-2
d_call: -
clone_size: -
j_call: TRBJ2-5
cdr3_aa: CASSQSHRDVETQYF
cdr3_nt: TGTGCCAGCAGCCAATCTCACCGGGACGTTGAGACCCAGTACTTC

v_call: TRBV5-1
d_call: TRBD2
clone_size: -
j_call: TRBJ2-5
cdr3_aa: CASSPRSGGETQYF
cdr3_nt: TGCGCCAGCAGTCCTAGGTCGGGGGGAGAGACCCAGTACTTC

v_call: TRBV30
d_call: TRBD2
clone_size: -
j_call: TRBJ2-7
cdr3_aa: CAWAPRTSGLSEQYF
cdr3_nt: TGTGCCTGGGCTCCTAGGACTAGCGGCCTCTCCGAGCAGTACTTC

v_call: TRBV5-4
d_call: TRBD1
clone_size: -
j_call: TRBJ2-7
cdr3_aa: CASSPTGSYEQYF
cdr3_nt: TGTGCCAGCAGCCCGACAGGGTCCTACGAGCAGTACTTC

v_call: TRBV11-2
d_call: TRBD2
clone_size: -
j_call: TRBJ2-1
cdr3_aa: CASSSRLAAVYNEQFF
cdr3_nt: TGTGCCAGCAGCTCCCGACTAGCAGCAGTCTACAATGAGCAGTTCTTC